These 29 T cell receptor beta chains came from one sample sequenced in a study of blood T cell repertoires in COVID-19. The method was immunoSEQ multiplex PCR; TCRdb's version includes in-frame clones alone and lacks a portion of them. The table records over 150,000 clones, approximately 91% of them present only once. The sample was peripheral blood. Receptor source: a young man with COVID-19, enrolled during active disease.

The V call is TRBV19, the J call TRBJ1-3, with D uncertain. This CDR3 spans 17 amino acids. V lost 5 bases to trimming and J lost 0 bases, with 17 bases between them. From germline, CDR1 is LNHDA and CDR2 SQIVND (reference sequence). The CDR3 DNA sequence: TGTGCCAGTAGTCGGAGGCTCGCACAGCACTCTGGAAACACCATATATTTT. Its translation is CASSRRLAQHSGNTIYF.

V and J are TRBV3-1 (or the pseudogene TRBV3-2) and TRBJ1-2; possibly TRBD1 for D (5 bases). CDR3 length: 19 amino acids. Per germline, CDR1 LGHDT and CDR2 YNNKEL (reference sequence). V lost 1 base, J lost 8 bases, and 29 bases lay in between. The CDR3 spells CASSQGASGDLRTARGYTF. CDR3 bases: TGTGCCAGCAGCCAAGGTGCAAGCGGGGACTTGAGGACTGCAAGGGGCTACACCTTC.

The chain couples TRBV27 to TRBJ2-1; 8 nucleotides align to TRBD2. Trimming removed 8 bases from V and 10 bases from J; junction bases left unmatched: 7. Per the germline V gene, CDR1 is MNHEY and CDR2 is SMNVEV (reference sequence). The CDR3 has 12 amino acids. CDR3 sequence (DNA): TGTGCCAGCTCGTCGGGGGGGCGGGAGCAGTTCTTC. Amino acids: CASSSGGREQFF.

The chain combines TRBV24-1 with TRBJ2-7, with TRBD2 matching over 7 bases. V was clipped by 9 bases and J by 4 bases; unmatched bases: 8. The CDR3 contains 13 residues. Germline V CDR1 and CDR2: KGHDR, SFDVKD. The DNA of the CDR3 is TGTGCCACCCTCATGACTAGCTGGTACGAGCAGTACTTC. Amino acid sequence: CATLMTSWYEQYF.

This chain links TRBV7-9 with TRBJ2-2, with a possible D match to TRBD1 (5 bases). V was shortened by 10 bases and J by 0 bases, with 12 bases between the two germline ends. Germline assignment: CDR1 SEHNR and CDR2 FQNEAQ (reference sequence). The CDR3 has 14 amino acids. DNA of the CDR3: TGTGCCACCCAGGACAACCCGAACACCGGGGAGCTGTTTTTT. Protein sequence: CATQDNPNTGELFF. The full variable domain, with the rest looked up from reference TRBV7-9 and TRBJ2-2, is DTGVSQNPRHKITKRGQNVTFRCDPISEHNRLYWYRQTLGQGPEFLTYFQNEAQLEKSRLLSDRFSAERPKGSFSTLEIQRTEQGDSAMYLCATQDNPNTGELFFGEGSRLTVL.

The chain couples TRBV28 to TRBJ2-7; D gene unclear. V lost 2 bases, J lost 4 bases, and 6 bases lay in between. The germline gives CDR1 MDHEN, CDR2 SYDVKM. The CDR3 contains 12 residues. CDR3 loop: CASSLTVYEQYF. DNA of the CDR3: TGTGCCAGCAGTTTAACAGTGTACGAGCAGTACTTC.

V is TRBV4-3 and J is TRBJ2-7; 9 nucleotides agree with TRBD2. Germline CDR1 reads LGHNA; CDR2 reads YSLEER. The CDR3 is 16 amino acids. V was pared by 4 bases and J by 4 bases, with 11 bases of the junction left unmatched. This CDR3 is CASSPGKASGKYEQYF. In DNA form, the CDR3 reads TGCGCCAGCAGCCCAGGCAAGGCTAGCGGGAAATACGAGCAGTACTTC.

The chain uses TRBV11-3 and TRBJ2-1; 8 positions agree with TRBD2. With V trimmed by 4 bases and J by 6 bases, 8 bases remained unmatched. This CDR3 has 15 amino acids. Looked up from germline, CDR1 is SGHNT and CDR2 is YENEEA. The CDR3 spells CASSSSGTSSNEQFF. For the CDR3, the DNA is TGTGCCAGCAGCTCGTCCGGGACTAGTTCCAATGAGCAGTTCTTC.

A remark on this clone: The sample carries other DNA sequences with the same CDR3. The rearrangement joins TRBV4-3 to TRBJ2-7; TRBD2 matches 10 bases. After removal of 0 bases from V and 2 bases from J, the junction contained 4 bases not matched to a gene. CDR1 and CDR2 from the germline V gene are LGHNA and YSLEER. The CDR3 contains 16 residues. CDR3 in amino acids: CASSQDRLAGAYEQYF. For the CDR3, the DNA is TGCGCCAGCAGCCAAGATAGACTAGCGGGTGCCTACGAGCAGTACTTC.

The rearrangement uses TRBV28 and TRBJ1-2, with no clear D. The CDR3 contains 14 residues. In germline, CDR1 is MDHEN, CDR2 SYDVKM. V was clipped by 1 base and J by 4 bases, with 10 bases between them. This CDR3 is CASSLYSPTYGYTF. The CDR3 nucleotides read TGTGCCAGCAGTTTATATAGCCCCACCTATGGCTACACCTTC.

The chain carries TRBV27 and TRBJ2-7, with 14 positions matching TRBD2. V dropped 6 bases and J dropped 8; count of bases not matched to a gene: 3. Germline CDR1 reads MNHEY; CDR2 reads SMNVEV (reference sequence). The CDR3 extends over 13 amino acids. The CDR3 region has the DNA TGTGCCAGCAGGGGGACTAGCGGGAGAAAGCAGTACTTC. It codes for CASRGTSGRKQYF.

This chain connects TRBV7-2 to TRBJ1-2; 10 bases agree with TRBD1. Germline CDR1 is SGHTA and CDR2 is FQGNSA. This CDR3 is built from 16 residues. The J segment lost 4 bases and the V segment lost 3 bases, leaving 8 bases of the junction unmatched. This CDR3 reads CASSFDRGRSSYGYTF. The CDR3 DNA sequence: TGTGCCAGCAGCTTTGACAGGGGGCGATCTAGCTATGGCTACACCTTC.

V usage is TRBV27 and J usage is TRBJ1-1; D uncertain. From germline, CDR1 is MNHEY and CDR2 SMNVEV (reference sequence). The V gene lost 8 bases and the J gene lost 0 bases, with 10 bases spanning the gap. The CDR3 sequence is 13 residues long. CDR3 coding DNA: TGTGCCAGCGGAATTAGCCTGAACACTGAAGCTTTCTTT. Protein: CASGISLNTEAFF.

This sequence joins TRBV23-1 and TRBJ2-1, with 14 bases aligning to TRBD2. TRBV23-1 is assigned to the ORF class and has an uncertain function. J lost 7 bases, V lost 2 bases, and 10 bases had no gene match. The CDR3 has 18 amino acids. As DNA, the CDR3 is TGCGCCAGCAGTCAAGACGGTCGACTAGCGGGAGGGCGGAATGAGCAGTTCTTC. Its translation is CASSQDGRLAGGRNEQFF.

The genes are TRBV4-2 and TRBJ1-2; perhaps TRBD1 as D (5 bases). The CDR3 is made up of 20 amino acids. Deletions cut 0 bases from V and 0 bases from J, with 23 bases between. Per the germline V gene, CDR1 is LGHNA and CDR2 is YNFKEQ. This CDR3 is CASSQEGAGLAGSSNYGYTF. CDR3 coding DNA: TGTGCCAGCAGCCAAGAAGGGGCGGGGTTGGCAGGGTCGTCTAACTATGGCTACACCTTC.

The rearrangement links TRBV28 to TRBJ2-1; perhaps TRBD1 as D (5 bases). The CDR3 length is 13 residues. Germline CDR1 and CDR2: MDHEN and SYDVKM. With 4 bases removed from V and 4 bases from J, the gap between germline ends came to 8 bases. The CDR3 coding sequence is TGTGCCAGCAGTTCACAGGTATACAATGAGCAGTTCTTC. This codes for CASSSQVYNEQFF.

CDR3 region: CASMEGVAGGYEQYF. In nucleotides, the CDR3 is TGTGCCAGCATGGAGGGGGTAGCGGGAGGTTACGAGCAGTACTTC. The rearrangement joins TRBV6-5 to TRBJ2-7; 10 bases line up with TRBD2. Germline CDR1 is MNHEY and CDR2 is SVGAGI. V lost 7 bases and J lost 4; bases outside the gene matches: 10. The CDR3 spans 15 residues.

In nucleotides, the CDR3 is TGTGCCACCAGCAGAGATCAAGGGGCCGCCCCCCAGTACTTC. It translates to CATSRDQGAAPQYF. This chain joins TRBV15 and TRBJ2-5, with D possibly TRBD1 on 5 matching bases. CDR1 and CDR2 (germline): LNHNV, YYDKDF (reference sequence). Trimming removed 0 bases from V and 9 bases from J, with 14 bases in between. The CDR3 has 14 amino acids.

J is TRBJ2-2 and V is TRBV4-1; TRBD2 matches at 10 bases. This CDR3 is built from 16 residues. V was clipped by 0 bases and J by 4 bases; unmatched bases: 2. Germline CDR1 reads MGHRA; CDR2 reads YSYEKL. The CDR3 spells CASSQETSGTTGELFF. The CDR3 DNA reads as TGCGCCAGCAGCCAAGAAACTAGCGGGACCACCGGGGAGCTGTTTTTT.

This chain connects TRBV5-1 to TRBJ2-2; maybe TRBD2 (7 bases). V lost 4 bases, J lost 4 bases, and 14 bases lay in between. Germline CDR1 SGHRS, CDR2 YFSETQ. This CDR3 is built from 15 residues. This CDR3 reads CASSARGGATGELFF. Written as DNA, the CDR3 is TGCGCCAGCAGCGCGAGAGGGGGGGCCACCGGGGAGCTGTTTTTT.

V usage is TRBV24-1 and J usage is TRBJ1-2, with 7 bases fitting TRBD1. The CDR3 contains 13 residues. V lost 5 bases and J lost 3; bases outside the gene matches: 2. CDR1 is KGHDR, CDR2 SFDVKD, per germline. The CDR3 DNA reads as TGTGCCACCAGTGGGGACAGCGACTATGGCTACACCTTC. It specifies CATSGDSDYGYTF.

This chain links TRBV28 with TRBJ2-1; 12 bases fit TRBD2. Germline CDR1 MDHEN, CDR2 SYDVKM. V lost 8 bases, J lost 12 bases, and 14 bases stayed unmatched. This CDR3 has 15 residues. The CDR3 loop is CASLSRGTSGSAQFF. CDR3 bases: TGTGCCAGCCTGTCACGGGGGACTAGCGGGTCCGCGCAGTTCTTC. Based on the CDR3 plus reference TRBV28 and TRBJ2-1, the full variable domain is DVKVTQSSRYLVKRTGEKVFLECVQDMDHENMFWYRQDPGLGLRLIYFSYDVKMKEKGDIPEGYSVSREKKERFSLILESASTNQTSMYLCASLSRGTSGSAQFFGPGTRLTVL.

The chain combines TRBV2 with TRBJ1-2; D not certain. Germline lookup yields CDR1 SNHLY and CDR2 FYNNEI. V was trimmed by 4 bases and J by 7 bases, leaving 13 bases between them. CDR3 size: 13 residues. CDR3: CASSVPGSSGYTF. CDR3 coding DNA: TGTGCCAGCAGTGTGCCAGGTTCGAGTGGCTACACCTTC.

The chain combines TRBV6-2 or TRBV6-3 with TRBJ2-7; 13 bases align to TRBD2. J was trimmed by 4 bases and V by 5 bases; bases with no gene match: 8. The CDR3 loop spans 16 amino acids. Germline assignment: CDR1 MNHEY and CDR2 SVGEGT. Written as DNA, the CDR3 is TGTGCCAGCAGTGCCCTCGGACTAGCGGGAGAGTACGAGCAGTACTTC. It yields the protein CASSALGLAGEYEQYF.

V is TRBV27 and J is TRBJ2-7; 9 bases are shared with TRBD1. Looked up from germline, CDR1 is MNHEY and CDR2 is SMNVEV (reference sequence). The CDR3 covers 14 residues. Unmatched junction bases numbered 4, after V lost 2 bases and J lost 5 bases. The CDR3 reads CASSLRGDRDEQYF. The CDR3 nucleotides are TGTGCCAGCAGTTTACGAGGGGACAGGGACGAGCAGTACTTC.

This chain connects TRBV12-3 or TRBV12-4 to TRBJ1-6, with no clear D. Trimming pared 6 bases from V and 6 bases from J, leaving 9 bases between. The CDR3 has 13 residues. CDR3 amino acids: CASRQSVNSPLHF. The CDR3 region has the DNA TGTGCCAGCAGACAGTCCGTTAATTCACCCCTCCACTTT.

This clone has a single count. The V gene is TRBV2, the J gene TRBJ1-1, with D tentatively TRBD1 (5 bases). The CDR3 consists of 14 residues. Trimming removed 3 bases at V and 1 base at J, with 9 bases between. Germline V gives CDR1 SNHLY, CDR2 FYNNEI. In nucleotides, the CDR3 is TGTGCCAGCAGTGAGACAGAGCCGAACACTGAAGCTTTCTTT. Translated, it gives CASSETEPNTEAFF.

The chain carries TRBV5-6 and TRBJ2-1, with a weak D call TRBD1 (5 bases). Germline V gene sequence: CDR1 SGHDT, CDR2 YYEEEE. The CDR3 length is 18 residues. Deletions cut 1 base from V and 0 bases from J, with 17 bases between. CDR3 in amino acids: CASSLFSRYRSSYNEQFF. Written as DNA, the CDR3 is TGTGCCAGCAGCTTGTTTTCTAGGTACAGGAGCTCCTACAATGAGCAGTTCTTC.

CDR3 bases: TGCGCCAGCAGCTTGGTTTCTGGGGCTGACAGGGCAGGAGGATCACCCCTCCACTTT. The encoded protein is CASSLVSGADRAGGSPLHF. The chain recombines TRBV5-1 with TRBJ1-6, with 7 bases lining up with TRBD1. J was trimmed by 10 bases and V by 0 bases; bases with no gene match: 19. Germline V CDR1 and CDR2: SGHRS, YFSETQ. This CDR3 region has 19 residues.